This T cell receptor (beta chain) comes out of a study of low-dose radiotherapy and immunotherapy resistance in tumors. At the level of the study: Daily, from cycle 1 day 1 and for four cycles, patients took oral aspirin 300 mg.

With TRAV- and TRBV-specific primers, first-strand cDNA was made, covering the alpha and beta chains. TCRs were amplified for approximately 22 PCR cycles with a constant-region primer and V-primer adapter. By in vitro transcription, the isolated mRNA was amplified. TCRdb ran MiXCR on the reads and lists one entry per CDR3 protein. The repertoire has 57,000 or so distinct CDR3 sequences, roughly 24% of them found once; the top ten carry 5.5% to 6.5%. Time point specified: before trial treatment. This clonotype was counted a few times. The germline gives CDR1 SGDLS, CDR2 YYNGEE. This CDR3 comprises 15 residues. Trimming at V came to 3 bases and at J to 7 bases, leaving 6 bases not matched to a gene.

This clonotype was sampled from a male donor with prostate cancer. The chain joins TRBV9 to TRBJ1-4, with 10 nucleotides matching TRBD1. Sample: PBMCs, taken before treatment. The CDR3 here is CASSEDDRGLEKLFF. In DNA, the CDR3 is TGTGCCAGCAGCGAAGATGACAGGGGGCTTGAAAAACTGTTTTTT.